This T cell receptor (beta chain) was profiled in a study of T-cell reconstitution after alpha-beta-depleted transplantation in children. TCRbeta library construction was performed incorporating unique molecular identifiers. TCRdb re-called the PCR reads through MiXCR, storing one row per CDR3 protein. This table holds some 550,000 distinct CDR3 sequences, roughly 18% found once. Germline V gene data show CDR1 as LNHNV and CDR2 as YYDKDF (reference sequence). V lost 9 bases, J lost 9 bases, and 11 bases stayed unmatched. The length of the CDR3 is 13 residues. This clonotype has a handful of counts. Sequenced here: PBMCs from the stem cell graft donor, sampled from the stem cell graft. The chain recombines TRBV15 with TRBJ2-1, with TRBD2 matching 7 bases. The receptor was derived from a human donor who donated a stem cell graft to a child with acute lymphoblastic leukemia. The CDR3 sequence: CATAGVRWGEQFF. The CDR3 coding sequence is TGTGCCACGGCGGGGGTTCGTTGGGGTGAGCAGTTCTTC.